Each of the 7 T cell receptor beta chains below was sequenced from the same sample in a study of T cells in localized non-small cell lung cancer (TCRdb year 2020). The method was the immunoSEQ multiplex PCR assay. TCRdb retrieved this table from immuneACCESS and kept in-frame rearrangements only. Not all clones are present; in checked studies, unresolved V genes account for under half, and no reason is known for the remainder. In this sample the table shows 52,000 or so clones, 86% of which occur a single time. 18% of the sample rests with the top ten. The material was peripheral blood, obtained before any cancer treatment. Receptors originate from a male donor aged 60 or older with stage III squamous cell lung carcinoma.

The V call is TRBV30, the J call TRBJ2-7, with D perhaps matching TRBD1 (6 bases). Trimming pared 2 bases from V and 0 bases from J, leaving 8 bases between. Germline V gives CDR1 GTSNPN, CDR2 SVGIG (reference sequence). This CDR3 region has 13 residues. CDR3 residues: CAWSLGASYEQYF. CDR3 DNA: TGTGCCTGGAGTTTGGGGGCCTCCTACGAGCAGTACTTC. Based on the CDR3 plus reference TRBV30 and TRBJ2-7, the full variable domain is SQTIHQWPATLVQPVGSPLSLECTVEGTSNPNLYWYRQAAGRGLQLLFYSVGIGQISSEVPQNLSASRPQDRQFILSSKKLLLSDSGFYLCAWSLGASYEQYFGPGTRLTVT.

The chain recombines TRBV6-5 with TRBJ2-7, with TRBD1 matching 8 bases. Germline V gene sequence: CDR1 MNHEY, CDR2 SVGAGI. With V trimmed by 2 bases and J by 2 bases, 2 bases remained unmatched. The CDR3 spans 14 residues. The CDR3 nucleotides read TGTGCCAGCAGTTACCGGGACAGGCCCTACGAGCAGTACTTC. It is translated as CASSYRDRPYEQYF.

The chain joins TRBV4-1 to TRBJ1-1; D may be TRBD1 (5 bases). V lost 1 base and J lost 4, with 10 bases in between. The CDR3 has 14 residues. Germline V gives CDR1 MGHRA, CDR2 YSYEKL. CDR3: CASSQVTVRTEAFF. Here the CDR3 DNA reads TGCGCCAGCAGCCAAGTGACAGTTCGCACTGAAGCTTTCTTT.

In nucleotides, the CDR3 is TGTGCCAGCAGCTTAGGAGGAAGTGAGCAGTTCTTC. Protein: CASSLGGSEQFF. J is TRBJ2-1 and V is TRBV7-9, with D uncertain. CDR1 is SEHNR and CDR2 is FQNEAQ in the germline V gene (reference sequence). The CDR3 is made up of 12 amino acids. V dropped 1 base and J dropped 9 bases, with 7 bases sitting between them.

This CDR3 is CASSLPVDRLKETQYF. In nucleotides, the CDR3 is TGTGCCAGCAGCTTGCCCGTGGACAGGCTGAAAGAGACCCAGTACTTC. This chain joins TRBV5-6 and TRBJ2-5, with TRBD1 matching 7 bases. This CDR3 contains 16 residues. Germline loops: CDR1 SGHDT, CDR2 YYEEEE. Losses at the gene ends were 1 base for V and 3 bases for J; bases not matched to a gene: 9.

As DNA, the CDR3 is TGTGCCAGCAGTTCTCTAGCGGCCCCGAACACCGGGGAGCTGTTTTTT. It specifies CASSSLAAPNTGELFF. The chain has TRBV5-4 and TRBJ2-2; 7 bases are a match to TRBD2. Per germline, CDR1 SGHNT and CDR2 YYREEE (reference sequence). With V trimmed by 5 bases and J by 0 bases, 7 bases remained unmatched. The CDR3 totals 16 residues.

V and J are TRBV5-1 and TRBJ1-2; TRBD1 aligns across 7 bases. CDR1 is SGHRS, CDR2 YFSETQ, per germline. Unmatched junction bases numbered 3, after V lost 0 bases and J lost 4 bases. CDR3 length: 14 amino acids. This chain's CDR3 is CASSLAGQLYGYTF. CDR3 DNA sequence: TGCGCCAGCAGCTTGGCGGGACAGCTCTATGGCTACACCTTC.